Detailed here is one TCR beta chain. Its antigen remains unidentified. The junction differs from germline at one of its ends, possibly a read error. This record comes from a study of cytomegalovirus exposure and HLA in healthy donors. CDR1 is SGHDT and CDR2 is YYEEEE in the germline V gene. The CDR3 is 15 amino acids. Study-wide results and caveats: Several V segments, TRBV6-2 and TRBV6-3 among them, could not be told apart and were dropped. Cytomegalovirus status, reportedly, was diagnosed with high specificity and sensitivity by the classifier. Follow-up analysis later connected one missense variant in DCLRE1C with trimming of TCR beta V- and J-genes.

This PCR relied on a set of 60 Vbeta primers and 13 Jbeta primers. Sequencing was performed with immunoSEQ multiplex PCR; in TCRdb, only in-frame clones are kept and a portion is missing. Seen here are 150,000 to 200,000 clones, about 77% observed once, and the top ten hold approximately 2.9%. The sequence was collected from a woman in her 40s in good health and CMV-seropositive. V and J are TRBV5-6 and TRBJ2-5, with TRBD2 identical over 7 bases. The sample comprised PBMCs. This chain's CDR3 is CASSLGGVPLQTTHF. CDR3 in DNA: TGTGCCAGCAGCCTGGGGGGGGTCCCCCTACAAACGACCCACTTC.